This T cell receptor beta chain was recovered during a study of human T cells and chemical hapten exposure. The CDR3 consists of 15 residues. The trim removed 4 bases at V and 3 bases at J, leaving 2 bases unmatched. Germline V CDR1 and CDR2: KGHDR, SFDVKD. Via MiXCR, TCRdb re-called the RACE reads, giving one row per CDR3 protein. The sample carries about 380,000 distinct CDR3 sequences, nearly 5% recorded once. The sample's time point: patch test 1, 2 weeks after DPC sensitization. Treatment: therapeutic diphenylcyclopropenone sensitization with weekly scalp DPC. Ten or more counts support this clonotype.

This TCR was sampled from a woman between 45 and 60 years old with alopecia areata. Some clones in this sample may be carry-over from other donors' samples. This chain uses TRBV24-1 with TRBJ1-4; 9 bases agree with TRBD1. Sequenced here: whole blood, sampled in connection with sensitization to the hapten diphenylcyclopropenone (DPC). CDR3 coding DNA: TGTGCCACCAGTGACCGACAGGGGGCTAATGAAAAACTGTTTTTT. It specifies CATSDRQGANEKLFF.